The clone carrying this T cell receptor (beta chain) was counted ten times or more. Antigen specificity is unknown. These data originate in a study of response to subunit inactivated influenza vaccine. The study, taken as a whole, reports: After each seasonal influenza vaccination, few new T cells are recruited, the authors suggested.

The germline V gene encodes CDR1 GTSNPN and CDR2 SVGIG (reference sequence). The V and J ends lost 1 base and 5 bases, in that order; junction bases with no gene match: 8. The CDR3 length is 16 residues. TCRdb independently ran MiXCR on the RT-PCR reads; one entry per CDR3 protein. The table has 550,000 to 800,000 distinct CDR3 sequences, approximately 15% seen once. This sample comprised PBMCs from blood, obtained less than 15 days before vaccination. The chain employs TRBV30 and TRBJ2-5; TRBD2 aligns across 12 bases. The sequence derives from a man aged 50 to 59 who received an inactivated influenza vaccine. DNA for the CDR3: TGTGCCTGGAGTGCCCTGACTAGCGGGGGCGGGGAGACCCAGTACTTC. Translation: CAWSALTSGGGETQYF.